The clone carrying this T cell receptor beta chain was recorded a few times. The antigen remains unidentified. Produced via immunoSEQ multiplex PCR; TCRdb's table is partial and in-frame only. The sample consists of tens of thousands of clones, 76% of them appearing once. The sample belongs to a study of CD4 T cells in relation to SARS-CoV-2 and coronaviruses. Before the COVID-19 pandemic, during about 2011-2019, CD4+ T cells were taken from unexposed donors. Isolation of CD4+ T cells took place after less than 11 days in culture. Half the medium was replaced with IL-2 medium on days 3 and 7. This CDR3 has 17 amino acids. Germline V gene lookup returns CDR1 SGHAT and CDR2 FQNNGV. V was shortened by 6 bases and J by 0 bases, with 15 bases between the two germline ends.

V gene TRBV11-2 combines with J gene TRBJ1-6; D is undetermined. The TCR sequence derives from a human donor in good health. The sample was CD4+ T cells from PBMCs, cultured in vitro. This chain's CDR3 is CASRNPYASSYNSPLHF. The CDR3 region has the DNA TGTGCCAGCAGGAACCCGTACGCCAGCTCCTATAATTCACCCCTCCACTTT.